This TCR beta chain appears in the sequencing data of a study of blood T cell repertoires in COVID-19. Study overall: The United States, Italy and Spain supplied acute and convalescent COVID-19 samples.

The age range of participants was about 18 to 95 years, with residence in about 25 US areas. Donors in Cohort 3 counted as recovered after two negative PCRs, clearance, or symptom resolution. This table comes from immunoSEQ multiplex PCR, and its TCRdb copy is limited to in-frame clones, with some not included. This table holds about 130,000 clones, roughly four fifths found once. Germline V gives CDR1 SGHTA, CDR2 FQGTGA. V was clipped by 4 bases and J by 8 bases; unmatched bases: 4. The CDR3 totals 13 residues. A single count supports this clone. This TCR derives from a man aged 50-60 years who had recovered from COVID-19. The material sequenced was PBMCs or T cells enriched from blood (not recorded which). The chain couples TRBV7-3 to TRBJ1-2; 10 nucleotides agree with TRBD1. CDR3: CASSWTGGWGYTF. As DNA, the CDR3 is TGTGCCAGCAGCTGGACAGGGGGATGGGGCTACACCTTC. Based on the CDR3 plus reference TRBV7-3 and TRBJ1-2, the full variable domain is GAGVSQTPSNKVTEKGKYVELRCDPISGHTALYWYRQSLGQGPEFLIYFQGTGAADDSGLPNDRFFAVRPEGSVSTLKIQRTERGDSAVYLCASSWTGGWGYTFGSGTRLTVV.